The 2 T cell receptor beta chains listed next were all sequenced from one sample in a study of cytomegalovirus exposure and HLA in healthy donors. In the PCR, 60 Vbeta and 13 Jbeta primers were used. The table came from immunoSEQ multiplex PCR; TCRdb's copy has only in-frame clones and leaves some out. Of around 170,000 clones in the sample, over 70% were seen once. The sequencing sample was made of PBMCs. Receptors originate from a woman between 40 and 50 years old in good health and CMV-seropositive.

The chain is built from TRBV5-1 and TRBJ1-4, with 7 bases matching TRBD1. The V gene end was trimmed by 0 bases and the J gene end by 5 bases; junction bases not matched to a gene: 1. The CDR3 runs to 14 residues. CDR1 is SGHRS and CDR2 is YFSETQ in the germline V gene. The CDR3: CASSLGGQNEKLFF. DNA of the CDR3: TGCGCCAGCAGCTTGGGGGGACAGAATGAAAAACTGTTTTTT.

The chain couples TRBV11-1 to TRBJ1-1; D remains unclear. Trimming left V 6 bases short and J 0 bases short, with 5 bases between. Germline V CDR1 and CDR2: SGHAT, FQDESV (reference sequence). The CDR3 runs 12 residues. CDR3 amino acids: CASSTLNTEAFF. The CDR3 DNA reads as TGTGCCAGCAGTACTTTGAACACTGAAGCTTTCTTT.